This T cell receptor beta chain emerged from a study of blood T cell repertoires in COVID-19. The wider study: COVID-19 samples, acute and convalescent, were from the United States, Italy and Spain. T cells, B-cell-depleted T cells, or PBMCs provided the cDNA or gDNA that served as material.

Patients from Seattle were sampled longitudinally, starting during active infection. As processed by the authors: Using reference gene primer amplification, nucleated cell counts were estimated. TCRdb's copy holds only in-frame clones and misses some; the assay was immunoSEQ multiplex PCR. V and J calls and clone size are given by that table; D and trimming were obtained from the DNA. The sample lists around 100,000 clones; approximately 85% were seen once. CDR1 and CDR2 (germline): SGHVS, FQNEAQ. V shed 4 bases and J shed 1 base, with 7 bases lying between them. The CDR3 consists of 13 residues. This receptor was identified in a woman aged 55-69 years with COVID-19, enrolled during active disease. V gene TRBV7-8 combines with J gene TRBJ1-1, with D unclear. The specimen was peripheral blood. This CDR3 is CASSSTGNTEAFF. The DNA for the CDR3 is TGTGCCAGCAGCTCAACCGGGAACACTGAAGCTTTCTTT.